The 30 T cell receptor beta chains given below trace back to one sample, sequenced in a study of patients and donors after allogeneic stem cell transplantation (dated by TCRdb to about 2020). Library prep was done by RT-PCR. This sample was sequenced with a NextSeq 550. TCRdb handled the public reads itself, with Q25 trimming in fastp and clone calling in MiXCR, and kept productive beta chains. Duplicate CDR3 protein sequences are folded into a single record with the most common DNA and genes. Across this sample there are 200,000 to 250,000 distinct CDR3 sequences, with roughly 13% seen only once. Together, the top ten hold 11% of the sample. Sequencing was done on a sample of blood, either unsorted or a sorted T cell fraction (not recorded which). All receptors come from a human donor who was either an allogeneic HSCT recipient or a stem cell or donor lymphocyte infusion donor (not recorded which). It is not recorded whose cells these are; they may come from a transplant donor.

This clonotype was recorded a few times. This chain connects TRBV7-2 to TRBJ2-7, with D perhaps matching TRBD2 (6 bases). Germline CDR1 and CDR2: SGHTA and FQGNSA. CDR3 size: 15 residues. With 0 bases removed from V and 3 bases from J, the gap between germline ends came to 12 bases. The CDR3 loop is CASSLAVTSNYEQYF. In DNA form, the CDR3 reads TGTGCCAGCAGCTTAGCTGTAACTAGCAACTACGAGCAGTACTTC. The variable domain in full, completed from reference TRBV7-2 and TRBJ2-7, reads GAGVSQSPSNKVTEKGKDVELRCDPISGHTALYWYRQSLGQGLEFLIYFQGNSAPDKSGLPSDRFSAERTGGSVSTLTIQRTQQEDSAVYLCASSLAVTSNYEQYFGPGTRLTVT.

The chain has TRBV9 and TRBJ2-1, with 8 positions matching TRBD1. The V gene's germline CDR1 is SGDLS and CDR2 YYNGEE. The junction had 8 bases not matched to a gene; V was cut back by 3 bases and J by 3 bases. The CDR3 sequence is 16 residues long. The CDR3, as DNA: TGTGCCAGCAGCGGCCCCGGGACAGGCCTCTACAATGAGCAGTTCTTC. Translation gives CASSGPGTGLYNEQFF.

This chain links TRBV5-1 with TRBJ2-7; no definite D call. The CDR3 covers 20 residues. CDR1 and CDR2 (germline): SGHRS, YFSETQ. The V and J ends lost 0 bases and 1 base respectively, with 26 bases between them. The CDR3 DNA follows: TGCGCCAGCAGCTTGGTTACGACGGAACACCCTTATACCTCTTCCTACGAGCAGTACTTC. As protein: CASSLVTTEHPYTSSYEQYF.

The chain joins TRBV11-2 to TRBJ1-1, with D possibly TRBD1 on 5 matching bases. The CDR3 covers 14 residues. Germline lookup yields CDR1 SGHAT and CDR2 FQNNGV. V was cut by 4 bases and J by 3 bases, with 12 bases left in between. CDR3 loop: CASSSSGRDTEAFF. The CDR3 coding sequence is TGTGCCAGCAGCTCGTCGGGACGCGACACTGAAGCTTTCTTT.

The chain has TRBV20-1 and TRBJ1-6; D unclear. The V end lost 0 bases, the J end lost 7 bases, and 13 bases lay between the germline ends. The CDR3 is 15 amino acids. The germline V gene has CDR1 DFQATT and CDR2 SNEGSKA (reference sequence). In DNA form, the CDR3 reads TGCAGTGCTAGAGATTCGATGGTAGGAAATTCACCCCTCCACTTT. It specifies CSARDSMVGNSPLHF.

This clonotype was found a few times. The chain couples TRBV6-1 to TRBJ2-2, with 10 bases aligning to TRBD2. J was trimmed by 1 base and V by 7 bases; bases with no gene match: 6. The CDR3 sequence is 16 residues long. Germline V gives CDR1 MNHNS, CDR2 SASEGT. The CDR3 DNA follows: TGTGCCAGCACGCGGGCTAGCGGGAGGAACACCGGGGAGCTGTTTTTT. Its protein product is CASTRASGRNTGELFF.

This clonotype was counted only a few times. The gene calls are TRBV5-6 and TRBJ1-2; D gene ambiguous. The CDR3 loop spans 14 amino acids. Looked up from germline, CDR1 is SGHDT and CDR2 is YYEEEE. Trimming cost V 0 bases and J 4 bases, with 10 bases left between them. The CDR3 nucleotides are TGTGCCAGCAGCTTGGTCCAGGCCTTCTATGGCTACACCTTC. Protein sequence: CASSLVQAFYGYTF. Variable domain in full (rest from reference TRBV5-6 and TRBJ1-2): DAGVTQSPTHLIKTRGQQVTLRCSPKSGHDTVSWYQQALGQGPQFIFQYYEEEERQRGNFPDRFSGHQFPNYSSELNVNALLLGDSALYLCASSLVQAFYGYTFGSGTRLTVV.

J is TRBJ2-5 and V is TRBV5-6, with TRBD2 as a possible D gene (5 bases). Looked up from germline, CDR1 is SGHDT and CDR2 is YYEEEE. The CDR3 has 13 residues. Trimming stripped 2 bases from V and 5 bases from J, with 10 bases between. The CDR3 spells CASSLPPGETQYF. Written as DNA, the CDR3 is TGTGCCAGCAGCTTACCGCCGGGGGAGACCCAGTACTTC.

The table lists this clonotype with a few counts. An end of the junction does not agree with germline; a read error may underlie this. The chain has TRBV3-1 and TRBJ2-7; the D gene could be TRBD1 or TRBD2 (5 bases each). CDR1 and CDR2 (germline): LGHDT, YNNKEL (reference sequence). The CDR3 is 12 residues long. The CDR3 sequence: CASSDSTSKEDF. The CDR3 DNA reads as TGTGCCAGCAGCGACAGCACCTCGAAGGAGGACTTC.

The V call is TRBV7-8, the J call TRBJ1-1, with TRBD1 as a possible D gene (5 bases). Between the trimmed V and J ends, which lost 6 bases and 1 base, there was a span of 18 bases. This CDR3 is built from 16 residues. Per the germline V gene, CDR1 is SGHVS and CDR2 is FQNEAQ. CDR3 amino acids: CASSPRTGTPNTEAFF. DNA of the CDR3: TGTGCCAGCAGTCCACGTACCGGGACCCCGAACACTGAAGCTTTCTTT.

The chain carries TRBV3-1 and TRBJ2-1, with D unresolved. The V end lost 6 bases, the J end lost 12 bases, and 18 bases lay between the germline ends. CDR1 is LGHDT and CDR2 is YNNKEL in the germline V gene (reference sequence). The CDR3 spans 13 residues. As DNA, the CDR3 is TGTGCCAGCAGTCAAACGGTCATTGGTGGGCAGTTCTTC. It codes for CASSQTVIGGQFF.

This clonotype has just a few counts. This chain joins TRBV28 and TRBJ2-1; 9 bases match TRBD1. CDR1 is MDHEN, CDR2 SYDVKM, per germline. Trimming at V came to 6 bases and at J to 2 bases, leaving 5 bases not matched to a gene. The CDR3 covers 15 residues. The CDR3 spells CASRGQGGTYNEQFF. Written as DNA, the CDR3 is TGTGCCAGCAGGGGACAGGGAGGGACCTACAATGAGCAGTTCTTC.

CDR3 residues: CASSFNLQGAGQPQHF. The CDR3 nucleotides read TGTGCCAGCAGCTTTAACCTACAGGGGGCAGGTCAGCCCCAGCATTTT. This chain uses TRBV5-6 with TRBJ1-5; 9 bases align to TRBD1. The CDR3 is 16 amino acids. CDR1 is SGHDT, CDR2 YYEEEE, per germline. V lost 2 bases and J lost 6; bases outside the gene matches: 9.

Many counts were recorded for this clonotype. The chain joins TRBV25-1 to TRBJ1-4; D remains unclear. CDR1 is MGHDK and CDR2 is SYGVNS in the germline V gene. This CDR3 is 14 amino acids long. Between the trimmed V and J ends, which lost 7 bases and 8 bases, there was a span of 17 bases. The CDR3 region is CASTPWVGEEKLFF. The CDR3 region has the DNA TGTGCCAGCACCCCCTGGGTGGGCGAAGAAAAACTGTTTTTT.

This clonotype has a handful of counts. The DNA of the CDR3 is TGCAGCGCCCAATCCGGGAAAACGAACACCGGGGAGCTGTTTTTT. Its translation: CSAQSGKTNTGELFF. The chain recombines TRBV29-1 with TRBJ2-2, with D perhaps matching TRBD2 (5 bases). The CDR3 loop spans 15 amino acids. Germline V CDR1 and CDR2: SQVTM, ANQGSEA. V shed 7 bases and J shed 0 bases, with 15 bases lying between them.

This clonotype was seen only a few times. This chain joins TRBV7-8 and TRBJ2-5, with TRBD1 matching over 8 bases. CDR3 length: 13 residues. V shed 8 bases, J shed 5 bases, and the junction held 7 bases outside the gene matches. Per germline, CDR1 SGHVS and CDR2 FQNEAQ. Here the CDR3 DNA reads TGTGCCAGCGCGACAGGGGTTGGGGAGACCCAGTACTTC. Translation: CASATGVGETQYF.

This clonotype has more than one count but fewer than ten. The chain links TRBV11-2 to TRBJ2-2; 7 positions match TRBD2. The CDR3 extends over 17 amino acids. Unmatched junction bases numbered 14, after V lost 5 bases and J lost 5 bases. Per germline, CDR1 SGHAT and CDR2 FQNNGV. The CDR3 protein is CASSPGLVLRPTGELFF. The DNA of the CDR3 is TGTGCCAGCAGCCCAGGACTAGTCCTCCGTCCTACCGGGGAGCTGTTTTTT. Combining the CDR3 with reference TRBV11-2 and TRBJ2-2 gives the whole variable domain EAGVAQSPRYKIIEKRQSVAFWCNPISGHATLYWYQQILGQGPKLLIQFQNNGVVDDSQLPKDRFSAERLKGVDSTLKIQPAKLEDSAVYLCASSPGLVLRPTGELFFGEGSRLTVL.

V is TRBV2 and J is TRBJ1-2; tentatively, D is TRBD1 (5 bases). CDR1 SNHLY and CDR2 FYNNEI come from the germline V gene. Trimming pared 2 bases from V and 8 bases from J, leaving 12 bases between. The CDR3 extends over 13 amino acids. The CDR3 sequence: CASSESTGRGYTF. CDR3 nucleotide sequence: TGTGCCAGCAGTGAATCGACGGGGCGAGGCTACACCTTC.

The chain couples TRBV20-1 to TRBJ1-2; D ambiguous. The CDR3 consists of 13 residues. Looked up from germline, CDR1 is DFQATT and CDR2 is SNEGSKA (reference sequence). Trimming removed 5 bases from V and 0 bases from J, with 10 bases in between. CDR3 loop: CSAPASANYGYTF. As DNA, the CDR3 is TGCAGTGCTCCCGCGTCCGCTAACTATGGCTACACCTTC.

This clonotype was found many times. The V call is TRBV28, the J call TRBJ2-7, with 7 positions matching TRBD2. Trimming at V came to 6 bases and at J to 1 base, leaving 9 bases not matched to a gene. Per the germline V gene, CDR1 is MDHEN and CDR2 is SYDVKM. The CDR3 has 15 residues. The CDR3 region has the DNA TGTGCCAGCAGACAAGAGGCTAGCGGTTCCTACGAGCAGTACTTC. Amino acids: CASRQEASGSYEQYF.

V gene TRBV5-1 combines with J gene TRBJ1-1; D remains ambiguous. Deletions cut 4 bases from V and 3 bases from J, with 10 bases between. CDR1 is SGHRS and CDR2 is YFSETQ in the germline V gene. The CDR3 extends over 13 amino acids. In DNA, the CDR3 is TGCGCCAGCAGCCACGTTTCTGACACTGAAGCTTTCTTT. Its protein product is CASSHVSDTEAFF.

This chain joins TRBV6-5 and TRBJ1-1; D remains ambiguous. V was pared by 0 bases and J by 1 base, with 6 bases between. CDR1 and CDR2 from the germline V gene are MNHEY and SVGAGI. The CDR3 loop spans 14 amino acids. The CDR3 region has the DNA TGTGCCAGCAGTTACTCTGGTGAGAACACTGAAGCTTTCTTT. It codes for CASSYSGENTEAFF.

The table lists this clonotype with many counts. The rearrangement uses TRBV12-5 and TRBJ1-2; D might be TRBD1 (6 bases). Trimming took off 1 base at V and 4 bases at J, with 16 bases between the two ends. The CDR3 extends over 16 amino acids. Germline values: CDR1 LGHNT, CDR2 FRNRAP. The CDR3 reads CASGLGEGGAIYGYTF. For the CDR3, the DNA is TGTGCTAGTGGTTTGGGCGAGGGGGGGGCAATCTATGGCTACACCTTC.

The sample holds many counts of this clonotype. The chain has TRBV6-1 and TRBJ2-5, with TRBD2 matching over 13 bases. V was clipped by 6 bases and J by 5 bases; unmatched bases: 12. Germline CDR1 and CDR2: MNHNS and SASEGT. This CDR3 spans 17 amino acids. The CDR3 coding sequence is TGTGCCAGCAGCCAGGGACTAGCGGGGCCCGGGCAGGAGACCCAGTACTTC. This codes for CASSQGLAGPGQETQYF.

This clonotype was counted only a few times. This chain uses TRBV4-3 with TRBJ2-2; D unclear. Germline V gene data show CDR1 as LGHNA and CDR2 as YSLEER. The V end lost 3 bases, the J end lost 0 bases, and 14 bases lay between the germline ends. The CDR3 sequence is 17 residues long. CDR3 bases: TGCGCCAGCAGCCATGGCAGGCCATACTCGAACACCGGGGAGCTGTTTTTT. This codes for CASSHGRPYSNTGELFF.

This clonotype showed up many times. This rearrangement joins TRBV15 to TRBJ1-4; possibly TRBD1 for D (5 bases). Trimming took off 1 base at V and 2 bases at J, with 14 bases between the two ends. The CDR3 spans 17 residues. Per the germline V gene, CDR1 is LNHNV and CDR2 is YYDKDF (reference sequence). DNA of the CDR3: TGTGCCACCAGCAGAGCTCGCACAGGACGCACTAATGAAAAACTGTTTTTT. This encodes CATSRARTGRTNEKLFF. Full variable domain (rest looked up from reference TRBV15 and TRBJ1-4): DAMVIQNPRYQVTQFGKPVTLSCSQTLNHNVMYWYQQKSSQAPKLLFHYYDKDFNNEADTPDNFQSRRPNTSFCFLDIRSPGLGDTAMYLCATSRARTGRTNEKLFFGSGTQLSVL.

This clonotype was counted a few times. The V gene is TRBV29-1, the J gene TRBJ2-3; 8 nucleotides line up with TRBD1. Unmatched junction bases numbered 13, after V lost 6 bases and J lost 2 bases. This CDR3 has 16 residues. Germline CDR1 SQVTM, CDR2 ANQGSEA. The CDR3 bases are TGCAGCGTACGGGGACAGGTTCGCGACCACACAGATACGCAGTATTTT. Translating it yields CSVRGQVRDHTDTQYF.

This clonotype was seen more than once but under ten times. The chain uses TRBV20-1 and TRBJ2-7, with TRBD1 matching 8 bases. V shed 6 bases, J shed 6 bases, and the junction held 7 bases outside the gene matches. The CDR3 has 12 amino acids. Germline values: CDR1 DFQATT, CDR2 SNEGSKA (reference sequence). DNA for the CDR3: TGCAGTGCCCGCGGACAGGGTAGCGAGCAGTACTTC. It codes for CSARGQGSEQYF.

This clonotype came up many times. V and J are TRBV7-9 and TRBJ2-5, with TRBD1 matching over 9 bases. Germline V CDR1 and CDR2: SEHNR, FQNEAQ (reference sequence). There are 16 residues in the CDR3. Trimming cost V 4 bases and J 3 bases; bases outside gene matches: 9. The CDR3 DNA reads TGTGCCAGCAGCTACCCTCCGGGGACAGGGAAAGAGACCCAGTACTTC. Translating it yields CASSYPPGTGKETQYF.

A few counts support this clonotype. The rearrangement joins TRBV27 to TRBJ2-5; D remains unclear. V was clipped by 4 bases and J by 4 bases, with 10 bases between them. The germline V gene has CDR1 MNHEY and CDR2 SMNVEV (reference sequence). The CDR3 is 13 residues long. CDR3 nucleotide sequence: TGTGCCAGCAGTTCCGCCTTCCTAGAGACCCAGTACTTC. Translated, it gives CASSSAFLETQYF.